This is a list of T cell receptor beta chains from one sample in a study of radiotherapy plus CTLA-4 blockade in lung cancer. Measured with immunoSEQ multiplex PCR; TCRdb has only the in-frame clones, and not every one. The data show about 93,000 clones, 88% seen once. The sequenced sample was peripheral blood, obtained from a patient treated with radiotherapy plus ipilimumab. These receptor sequences come from a human donor with non-small cell lung cancer that progressed on radiotherapy plus ipilimumab. CDR3s include the opening cysteine and the closing phenylalanine or tryptophan. A D gene is named only where the DNA matches it firmly. Clone size is given for some rows only: seen once, a few or many times, or a class if the clone is expanded.

abundance: -; v_gene: TRBV29-1; j_gene: TRBJ2-1; d_gene: -; CDR3nt: TGCAGCGTTGAAGATCGGAGGGTATCCTACAATGAGCAGTTCTTC; CDR3aa: CSVEDRRVSYNEQFF
abundance: -; v_gene: TRBV7-9; j_gene: TRBJ1-1; d_gene: -; CDR3nt: TGTGCCAGCAGCTCAGGCGGGGCGATGAACACTGAAGCTTTCTTT; CDR3aa: CASSSGGAMNTEAFF
abundance: -; v_gene: TRBV5-6; j_gene: TRBJ2-5; d_gene: -; CDR3nt: TGTGCCAGCAGCTTCCGCGGGATCGAGACCCAGTACTTC; CDR3aa: CASSFRGIETQYF
abundance: -; v_gene: TRBV7-2; j_gene: TRBJ2-1; d_gene: -; CDR3nt: TGTGCCAGCAGCTTAGGGACGGCTCCATCCTACAATGAGCAGTTCTTC; CDR3aa: CASSLGTAPSYNEQFF
abundance: -; v_gene: TRBV30; j_gene: TRBJ2-1; d_gene: TRBD2; CDR3nt: TGTGCCTGGAGTGATAGCGGGAGGCCGTACAATGAGCAGTTCTTC; CDR3aa: CAWSDSGRPYNEQFF
abundance: -; v_gene: TRBV11-1; j_gene: TRBJ2-3; d_gene: -; CDR3nt: TGTGCCAGCAGCTTAGGCCTAGCTACGGTAGATACGCAGTATTTT; CDR3aa: CASSLGLATVDTQYF
abundance: -; v_gene: TRBV21-1; j_gene: TRBJ2-7; d_gene: -; CDR3nt: TGTGCCAGCAGCACTCACACGGGACTCCTAGACGGGCAGTACTTC; CDR3aa: CASSTHTGLLDGQYF
abundance: -; v_gene: TRBV5-4; j_gene: TRBJ2-1; d_gene: -; CDR3nt: TGTGCCAGCAGCTTGGGACAGGAATCCTACAATGAGCAGTTCTTC; CDR3aa: CASSLGQESYNEQFF
abundance: -; v_gene: TRBV4-1; j_gene: TRBJ1-5; d_gene: -; CDR3nt: TGCGCCAGCAGCCCATTGGTAGGGCTCTCCAATCAGCCCCAGCATTTT; CDR3aa: CASSPLVGLSNQPQHF
abundance: few; v_gene: TRBV18; j_gene: TRBJ2-7; d_gene: TRBD1; CDR3nt: TGTGCCAGCTCACAAGGGACAGCTTACGAGCAGTACTTC; CDR3aa: CASSQGTAYEQYF
abundance: -; v_gene: TRBV7-2; j_gene: TRBJ2-2; d_gene: TRBD2; CDR3nt: TGTGCCAGCAGCCGGGGACTAACGATAACCGGGGAGCTGTTTTTT; CDR3aa: CASSRGLTITGELFF
abundance: -; v_gene: TRBV6-1; j_gene: TRBJ1-2; d_gene: -; CDR3nt: TGTGCCAGCAGTGAGACAGGCCGGCGAGGCTACACCTTC; CDR3aa: CASSETGRRGYTF
abundance: -; v_gene: TRBV5-1; j_gene: TRBJ2-1; d_gene: -; CDR3nt: TGCGCCAGCAGTTCGACTAGATCTCAACACAATGAGCAGTTCTTC; CDR3aa: CASSSTRSQHNEQFF
abundance: -; v_gene: TRBV5-1; j_gene: TRBJ1-1; d_gene: -; CDR3nt: TGCGCCAGCAGCTTGGATGGAGGCACGAACACTGAAGCTTTCTTT; CDR3aa: CASSLDGGTNTEAFF
abundance: few; v_gene: TRBV13; j_gene: TRBJ2-7; d_gene: -; CDR3nt: TGTGCCAGCACCGTGCAGGGTGACGAGCAGTACTTC; CDR3aa: CASTVQGDEQYF
abundance: -; v_gene: TRBV5-1; j_gene: TRBJ2-1; d_gene: -; CDR3nt: TGCGCCAGCAGCCTTCCCGGGACAGAGCAGTTCTTC; CDR3aa: CASSLPGTEQFF
abundance: -; v_gene: TRBV12-5; j_gene: TRBJ2-4; d_gene: -; CDR3nt: TGTGCTAGTGGTTCTGGGCAGGGATCGGCCAAAAACATTCAGTACTTC; CDR3aa: CASGSGQGSAKNIQYF
abundance: -; v_gene: TRBV2; j_gene: TRBJ1-1; d_gene: -; CDR3nt: TGTGCCAGCAGACGAGACGGGAACACTGAAGCTTTCTTT; CDR3aa: CASRRDGNTEAFF
abundance: -; v_gene: TRBV30; j_gene: TRBJ1-5; d_gene: TRBD1; CDR3nt: TGTGCCTGGAGTGCTGACAGGGTCCAGCATTTT; CDR3aa: CAWSADRVQHF
abundance: -; v_gene: TRBV6-5; j_gene: TRBJ1-6; d_gene: TRBD1; CDR3nt: TGTGCCAGCAGGGAAACGGGACAGAGAAATTCACCCCTCCACTTT; CDR3aa: CASRETGQRNSPLHF
abundance: -; v_gene: TRBV28; j_gene: TRBJ1-2; d_gene: -; CDR3nt: TGTGCCAGCAGTTGGTGGGGGAGCTCTAACTATGGCTACACCTTC; CDR3aa: CASSWWGSSNYGYTF
abundance: once; v_gene: TRBV6-6; j_gene: TRBJ2-5; d_gene: -; CDR3nt: TGTGCCACGGCTGTGGTCCCCGAACCGAGGGAGACCCAGTACTTC; CDR3aa: CATAVVPEPRETQYF
abundance: -; v_gene: TRBV6-6; j_gene: TRBJ2-7; d_gene: -; CDR3nt: TGTGCCAGCAGTTACTCACTCAAAGAGCAGTACTTC; CDR3aa: CASSYSLKEQYF
abundance: -; v_gene: TRBV5-1; j_gene: TRBJ2-2; d_gene: -; CDR3nt: TGCGCCAGCAGCCAGACAGCTACGAACACCGGGGAGCTGTTTTTT; CDR3aa: CASSQTATNTGELFF
abundance: -; v_gene: TRBV5-1; j_gene: TRBJ1-3; d_gene: TRBD1; CDR3nt: TGCGCCAGCAGCTTGGGACAGGGAGGATCTGGAAACACCATATATTTT; CDR3aa: CASSLGQGGSGNTIYF
abundance: -; v_gene: TRBV5-8; j_gene: TRBJ2-2; d_gene: -; CDR3nt: TGTGCCAGCAGCTTGGAGGGACTGAGGACCGGGGAGCTGTTTTTT; CDR3aa: CASSLEGLRTGELFF
abundance: once; v_gene: TRBV10-3; j_gene: TRBJ2-2; d_gene: -; CDR3nt: TGTGCCATCAGAACTAGTGGATTCACCGGGGAGCTGTTTTTT; CDR3aa: CAIRTSGFTGELFF
abundance: -; v_gene: TRBV9; j_gene: TRBJ2-1; d_gene: -; CDR3nt: TGTGCCAGCAGCACAGCGACGGGTTACAATGAGCAGTTCTTC; CDR3aa: CASSTATGYNEQFF
abundance: -; v_gene: TRBV5-1; j_gene: TRBJ1-6; d_gene: TRBD1; CDR3nt: TGCGCCAGCAGCTTGGAGGTGGGGACAGGCTTTTCACCCCTCCACTTT; CDR3aa: CASSLEVGTGFSPLHF
abundance: -; v_gene: TRBV18; j_gene: TRBJ2-1; d_gene: -; CDR3nt: TGTGCCAGCTCACCAGGTCTTGATGAGCAGTTCTTC; CDR3aa: CASSPGLDEQFF
abundance: -; v_gene: TRBV27; j_gene: TRBJ2-7; d_gene: -; CDR3nt: TGTGCCAGCAGATCATTGGGGGACGCCGAGCAGTACTTC; CDR3aa: CASRSLGDAEQYF
abundance: -; v_gene: TRBV6-1; j_gene: TRBJ2-7; d_gene: -; CDR3nt: TGTGCCAGCAGTGAGGTTTCGAGCGGGTGGTACTACGAGCAGTACTTC; CDR3aa: CASSEVSSGWYYEQYF
abundance: -; v_gene: TRBV28; j_gene: TRBJ2-1; d_gene: -; CDR3nt: TGTGCCAGCAGCCTGGGCGGGCGCGGGGCTACGCCCTACAATGAGCAGTTCTTC; CDR3aa: CASSLGGRGATPYNEQFF
abundance: few; v_gene: TRBV21-1; j_gene: TRBJ1-5; d_gene: -; CDR3nt: TGTGCCAGCATTTTGTCGGGTAACCGACCTCAGCCCCAGCATTTT; CDR3aa: CASILSGNRPQPQHF
abundance: -; v_gene: TRBV11-1; j_gene: TRBJ2-2; d_gene: -; CDR3nt: TGTGCCAGCAGCTTATACCGAGGACAGTCAAGGGGGGAGCTGTTTTTT; CDR3aa: CASSLYRGQSRGELFF
abundance: -; v_gene: TRBV2; j_gene: TRBJ2-7; d_gene: -; CDR3nt: TGTGCCACGGAACGAGAGGGGTCAAGCGAGCAGTACTTC; CDR3aa: CATEREGSSEQYF